The present T cell receptor (beta chain) was sequenced within a study of metastatic and nonmetastatic thyroid tumors. Study-wide background: A comparison of repertoires was made across blood and tumor or nodule tissue from malignant and benign thyroid patients.

Prior to thyroid surgery, none of the patients had received any treatment. Per the original data handling: CDR3 differences across clinicopathological groups were used to build a distant-metastasis classifier for papillary thyroid cancer. TCRdb re-called the PCR reads via MiXCR. These V and J calls are TCRdb output, not the study's own analysis. The data show 55,000 to 75,000 clones, 18% seen once. The germline V gene encodes CDR1 WSHSY and CDR2 SAAADI. CDR3 length: 13 residues. V lost 5 bases, J lost 1 base, and 8 bases lay in between. General observations from the study: Patients with malignant thyroid tumors reportedly had significantly higher TCR beta diversity than those with benign nodules, in blood and tumor.

This clone was observed at least ten times. The antigen is not known. The receptor was derived from a female donor with papillary thyroid cancer or a benign thyroid nodule (not recorded which). Some clones in this sample may be carry-over from other donors' samples. The rearrangement uses TRBV10-2 and TRBJ1-1; no reliable D call. Source material: blood. In DNA, the CDR3 is TGCGCCAGCAGTTTAGACCGGAACACTGAAGCTTTCTTT. As protein: CASSLDRNTEAFF.